Presented here are 19 T cell receptor beta chains from one specimen sequenced in a study of blood T cell dynamics during melanoma immunotherapy. Time point noted: week 3, after first cycle of checkpoint inhibitor. The method was immunoSEQ multiplex PCR; TCRdb's version includes in-frame clones alone and lacks a portion of them. The table has thousands of clones, over 75% seen once. The starting material was blood, obtained from a patient treated with checkpoint blockade. The receptors come from a human donor with melanoma.

The chain links TRBV30 to TRBJ2-7, with no clear D. The V gene lost 4 bases and the J gene lost 0 bases, with 13 bases spanning the gap. The length of the CDR3 is 14 residues. Germline V gene data show CDR1 as GTSNPN and CDR2 as SVGIG (reference sequence). The CDR3 DNA sequence: TGTGCCTGGACCCACGGCACAAGCTCCTACGAGCAGTACTTC. This codes for CAWTHGTSSYEQYF. Together with reference TRBV30 and TRBJ2-7, the CDR3 gives the full variable domain: SQTIHQWPATLVQPVGSPLSLECTVEGTSNPNLYWYRQAAGRGLQLLFYSVGIGQISSEVPQNLSASRPQDRQFILSSKKLLLSDSGFYLCAWTHGTSSYEQYFGPGTRLTVT.

This rearrangement joins TRBV25-1 to TRBJ2-1, with D possibly TRBD2 on 6 matching bases. V was trimmed by 5 bases and J by 2 bases, leaving 13 bases between them. Germline CDR1 and CDR2: MGHDK and SYGVNS. The CDR3 loop spans 15 amino acids. The CDR3 nucleotides are TGTGCCAGCAGTCATGGACTACCCGCCTACAATGAGCAGTTCTTC. This codes for CASSHGLPAYNEQFF.

The V gene is TRBV6-4, the J gene TRBJ1-4; D possibly corresponds to TRBD1 (6 bases). Trimming removed 3 bases from V and 3 bases from J, with 11 bases in between. Germline lookup yields CDR1 MRHNA and CDR2 SNTAGT. The CDR3 is 15 amino acids. CDR3 loop: CASSEGGAANEKLFF. The CDR3 DNA is TGTGCCAGCAGTGAGGGGGGGGCGGCTAATGAAAAACTGTTTTTT.

This chain uses TRBV9 with TRBJ2-7; D is perhaps TRBD1 (5 bases). The CDR3 runs to 15 residues. V was shortened by 0 bases and J by 1 base, with 11 bases between the two germline ends. Germline lookup yields CDR1 SGDLS and CDR2 YYNGEE. The DNA for the CDR3 is TGTGCCAGCAGCGTAGGCCCGGCAGGGTCCTACGAGCAGTACTTC. This gives the protein CASSVGPAGSYEQYF.

This chain uses TRBV5-6 with TRBJ2-7; 7 bases are a match to TRBD1. The J segment lost 2 bases and the V segment lost 4 bases, leaving 6 bases of the junction unmatched. Germline V gives CDR1 SGHDT, CDR2 YYEEEE. This CDR3 contains 14 residues. CDR3 protein: CASSTSGTAYEQYF. In DNA, the CDR3 is TGTGCCAGCAGCACCTCCGGGACAGCCTACGAGCAGTACTTC.

In DNA, the CDR3 is TGTGCCATCAGTGAGTCGACCAGGGTGAATGAGCAGTTCTTC. This codes for CAISESTRVNEQFF. The V and J genes are TRBV10-3 and TRBJ2-1; tentative D call: TRBD1 (5 bases). CDR1 is ENHRY, CDR2 SYGVKD, per germline. Trimming removed 0 bases from V and 7 bases from J, with 10 bases in between. CDR3 size: 14 residues.

The genes are TRBV5-1 and TRBJ1-3, with D unresolved. The CDR3 spans 14 residues. Trimming took off 0 bases at V and 0 bases at J, with 4 bases between the two ends. CDR1 SGHRS and CDR2 YFSETQ come from the germline V gene. CDR3 coding DNA: TGCGCCAGCAGCTTGGAGGTCTCTGGAAACACCATATATTTT. Translated, it gives CASSLEVSGNTIYF.

The rearrangement links TRBV4-1 to TRBJ1-3; D remains unclear. CDR3 size: 16 residues. The V gene's germline CDR1 is MGHRA and CDR2 YSYEKL. With 4 bases removed from V and 0 bases from J, the gap between germline ends came to 13 bases. This chain's CDR3 is CASSLREHSSGNTIYF. The CDR3 coding sequence is TGCGCCAGCAGCCTAAGAGAACATAGCTCTGGAAACACCATATATTTT.

The chain is built from TRBV4-1 and TRBJ2-6; D possibly corresponds to TRBD2 (5 bases). Trimming shortened V by 4 bases and J by 0 bases, and 28 bases separated the two germline ends. CDR3 length: 22 residues. Germline V gene data show CDR1 as MGHRA and CDR2 as YSYEKL. The CDR3 DNA sequence: TGCGCCAGCAGCCGCTTAGAAGTGACCAGACGGGGAATGAGCTCTGGGGCCAACGTCCTGACTTTC. It translates to CASSRLEVTRRGMSSGANVLTF.

This rearrangement joins TRBV2 to TRBJ1-4; 7 nucleotides match TRBD1. CDR1 and CDR2 from the germline V gene are SNHLY and FYNNEI. V dropped 0 bases and J dropped 1; count of bases not matched to a gene: 8. CDR3 size: 18 residues. CDR3 region: CASSEAHGTALTNEKLFF. CDR3 DNA sequence: TGTGCCAGCAGTGAAGCGCACGGGACAGCACTAACTAATGAAAAACTGTTTTTT.

The V and J genes are TRBV29-1 and TRBJ2-5; D not resolved. Germline V CDR1 and CDR2: SQVTM, ANQGSEA. The ends were cut back, 4 bases at V and 1 base at J, with 13 bases in the middle. CDR3 length: 14 amino acids. CDR3 loop: CSVVTFAAQETQYF. The CDR3 DNA sequence: TGCAGCGTTGTTACTTTTGCAGCCCAAGAGACCCAGTACTTC.

The rearrangement uses TRBV13 and TRBJ2-5, with D maybe TRBD2 (6 bases). Trimming removed 0 bases from V and 10 bases from J, with 15 bases in between. This CDR3 comprises 14 residues. Looked up from germline, CDR1 is PRHDT and CDR2 is FYEKMQ (reference sequence). In DNA form, the CDR3 reads TGTGCCAGCAGCTTAGGCTCGACTAGTGGGGTCCAGTACTTC. Translation gives CASSLGSTSGVQYF.

The genes are TRBV5-4 and TRBJ2-1; TRBD2 matches at 8 bases. Germline V lookup: CDR1 SGHNT, CDR2 YYREEE (reference sequence). This CDR3 spans 16 amino acids. V lost 0 bases to trimming and J lost 9 bases; unmatched junction nucleotides: 11. CDR3 nucleotide sequence: TGTGCCAGCAGCTTGGAGGGACTAGGGACTCGGGGTGAGCAGTTCTTC. Translated, it gives CASSLEGLGTRGEQFF.

V is TRBV27 and J is TRBJ2-7; D gene ambiguous. The CDR3 runs to 13 residues. Germline-derived CDR1 and CDR2 are MNHEY and SMNVEV (reference sequence). Trimming left V 3 bases short and J 0 bases short, with 6 bases between. The CDR3 reads CASSFQSSYEQYF. The CDR3 bases are TGTGCCAGCAGTTTCCAAAGCTCCTACGAGCAGTACTTC.

The V and J genes are TRBV9 and TRBJ2-5; TRBD1 matches 8 bases. CDR1 and CDR2 from the germline V gene are SGDLS and YYNGEE. This CDR3 comprises 15 residues. The V gene end was trimmed by 3 bases and the J gene end by 5 bases; junction bases not matched to a gene: 9. The CDR3, as DNA: TGTGCCAGCAGCGCACTTACAGGGGGACGGGAGACCCAGTACTTC. This encodes CASSALTGGRETQYF.

The gene calls are TRBV5-1 and TRBJ2-4, with 8 bases that match TRBD1. The CDR3 length is 13 residues. Germline V CDR1 and CDR2: SGHRS, YFSETQ. Losses at the gene ends were 4 bases for V and 8 bases for J; bases not matched to a gene: 5. In DNA form, the CDR3 reads TGCGCCAGCAGCCCAGGGGGCGCAGACATTCAGTACTTC. This translates into CASSPGGADIQYF.

The V and J genes are TRBV27 and TRBJ2-1, with TRBD2 matching 9 bases. V dropped 5 bases and J dropped 4; count of bases not matched to a gene: 24. Germline-derived CDR1 and CDR2 are MNHEY and SMNVEV (reference sequence). The CDR3 sequence is 21 residues long. The CDR3 DNA reads as TGTGCCAGCAGTCCGACCGGGGGGATGTATCGGGCTAGCGGGACTTACAATGAGCAGTTCTTC. It specifies CASSPTGGMYRASGTYNEQFF.

The V and J genes are TRBV5-1 and TRBJ1-1; D is uncertain. The CDR3 consists of 15 residues. The V end lost 0 bases, the J end lost 1 base, and 10 bases lay between the germline ends. CDR1 SGHRS and CDR2 YFSETQ come from the germline V gene. The chain's CDR3 is CASSLGVQWNTEAFF. Written as DNA, the CDR3 is TGCGCCAGCAGCTTGGGAGTACAGTGGAACACTGAAGCTTTCTTT.

The gene calls are TRBV6-6 and TRBJ1-2; TRBD1 matches 9 bases. This CDR3 region has 13 residues. Germline CDR1 is MNHNY and CDR2 is SVGAGI (reference sequence). J gave up 4 bases and V 4 bases, and 1 base lay outside the gene matches. The CDR3 DNA sequence: TGTGCCAGCAGTTGGACAGGGGCCTATGGCTACACCTTC. The encoded protein is CASSWTGAYGYTF.